This entry is about one T cell receptor (beta chain). Its specificity is not known. The sample originates from a study of cytomegalovirus exposure and HLA in healthy donors. The overall study: A prior analysis found 100 million to 140 million unique TCR beta sequences from 150 million to 200 million T cells. Points from the study as a whole: Among the CMV-associated chains, three were confirmed in vitro as specific for CMV antigens. Analyzed later, association rates of TCRs varied across HLA loci, with DRB1 most and HLA-C fewest. Earlier analysis found most TCR beta V segments productive about 87% or about 30% of the time.

13 Jbeta primers and 60 Vbeta primers were used for the PCR. Here immunoSEQ multiplex PCR was the method, and the copy in TCRdb shows in-frame clones only, minus some. The sample comprises 60,000 to 90,000 clones, around 70% of which are singletons, and less than 8.5% rests with the top ten. Per germline, CDR1 MNHEY and CDR2 SMNVEV (reference sequence). J was trimmed by 1 base and V by 6 bases; bases with no gene match: 5. The CDR3 is made up of 15 amino acids. The sample consisted of PBMCs. This TCR was sampled from a man aged 40-49 years in good health and CMV-seropositive. This rearrangement joins TRBV27 to TRBJ2-2; 7 bases line up with TRBD1. In DNA form, the CDR3 reads TGTGCCAGCAGCGCATACAGGGGGAACACCGGGGAGCTGTTTTTT. It codes for CASSAYRGNTGELFF.